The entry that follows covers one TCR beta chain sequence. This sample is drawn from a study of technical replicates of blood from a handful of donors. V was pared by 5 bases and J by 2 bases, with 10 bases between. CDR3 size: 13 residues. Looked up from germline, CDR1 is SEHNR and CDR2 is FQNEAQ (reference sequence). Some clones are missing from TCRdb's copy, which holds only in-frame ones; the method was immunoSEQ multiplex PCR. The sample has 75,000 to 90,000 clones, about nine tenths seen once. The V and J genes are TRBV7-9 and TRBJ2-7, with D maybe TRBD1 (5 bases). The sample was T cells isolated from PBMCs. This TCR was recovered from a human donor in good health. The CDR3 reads CASSSGRAYEQYF. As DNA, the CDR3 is TGTGCCAGCAGCAGTGGCAGGGCCTACGAGCAGTACTTC.